This T cell receptor (beta chain) derives from a study of MAIT cells during Salmonella Paratyphi A infection (TCRdb year 2017). Looking at the study overall: A single dose of 1-5x10^3 CFU of S. Paratyphi A strain NVGH308 was swallowed by adult volunteers aged 18 to 60. Diagnosed volunteers received ciprofloxacin 500 mg twice daily for 14 days starting at diagnosis. Results and caveats for the whole study, not just this receptor: More expansion or contraction among the top five MAIT clonotypes was shown in diagnosed volunteers than in healthy controls (around 0.5 versus 0.13), suggesting infection-driven repertoire reshaping. The availability of volunteer samples limited the sample sizes, but these sizes were considered adequate to detect differences between groups. The space taken up by over-represented MAIT clonotypes dropped significantly from baseline to mid-infection (0.17 to 0.10), while post-infection showed no significant difference. MAIT TRBV usage was found to be oligoclonal, with TRBV20 and TRBV6 favoured, and appeared to be unchanged by infection.

The protocol used for the library was 5' RACE. TCRbeta was amplified by two rounds of PCR with Phusion High-Fidelity polymerase, and sample-specific barcodes were added in the primers. TCRbeta libraries were generated by template-switch cDNA synthesis with SMARTScribe reverse transcriptase and a TRBC-specific primer. After barcoding, samples were pooled and then prepared using the NEBNext Ultra DNA Library Prep Kit for Illumina. Sequencing of the libraries took place on an Illumina MiSeq using the MiSeq reagent kit v2, 300 cycles. The published analysis was carried out like this. Jemultiplexer demultiplexed the reads by barcode, and MiTCR with default parameters aligned the reads. Non-functional sequences were removed with VDJtools, and each clonotype was defined by its amino acid sequence, with frequencies calculated from the assigned sequence reads. In the clonal space homeostasis analysis, clonotypes were binned by frequency as over-represented (0.05-1), large, medium and small. TCRdb applied fastp at Q25 and MiXCR to the public reads, then kept only in-frame beta chains. Each entry is one CDR3 protein sequence, shown with its most common DNA and genes. The V and J calls were not made by the authors but by TCRdb's processing. The sample table holds around 610 distinct CDR3 sequences, of which over 25% were seen once. Clones ranked in the top ten supply 25% to 30% of the sample.

Trimming leaves V shorter by 5 bases and J shorter by 4 bases, with the junction holding 8 bases beyond the gene matches. Including the terminal cysteine and phenylalanine, the CDR3 comprises 15 residues. Only the CDR3 part of the read is kept: 45 bases, read in frame from the first base. Reading the germline V gene (reference sequence) gives CDR1 DFQATT and CDR2 SNEGSKA. The time point label, read with the paper, signifies: mid-infection, around enteric fever diagnosis. MAIT cells were defined as Valpha7.2+ CD161+ T cells and identified and sorted by flow cytometry. In roughly 6 volunteers who developed enteric fever after controlled oral challenge with live Salmonella Paratyphi A, circulating MAIT cell TCRbeta repertoires were profiled over time. Each diagnosed volunteer contributed MAIT cell samples at pre-infection, mid-infection and post-infection timepoints. Enteric fever was diagnosed on the basis of Paratyphi A bacteremia and/or persistent fever above 38 degrees C lasting more than 12 hours. Infection was diagnosed in challenged volunteers between day 4 and day 7 after challenge. Between roughly 5,000 and 11,000 MAIT cells per sample were sorted directly into RNAqueous-Micro lysis buffer for RNA extraction. Lymphoprep gradient centrifugation was used to isolate peripheral blood mononuclear cells from both the blood samples and the leukocyte cones. Sorting was done on either a BD FACSAria Fusion or a BD FACSAria III sorter.

This clonotype is large (0.1 to 1%) in terms of sample share. What this receptor recognizes is not known. Per-base qualities were not stored, and no clone one base away is much larger. The V and J segments used are TRBV20-1 and TRBJ2-1, and TRBD1 aligns with 10 junction nucleotides. The origin of this receptor is a person aged 18-70 years who was deliberately infected with Salmonella Paratyphi A in a paratyphoid fever challenge study. The sequenced sample was MAIT cells from blood, obtained at the middle sampling point of the challenge study. In nucleotides, the sequence is TGCAGTGCTCCCGACCCGGGACAGGGGTACAATGAGCAGTTCTTC. This codes for CSAPDPGQGYNEQFF.